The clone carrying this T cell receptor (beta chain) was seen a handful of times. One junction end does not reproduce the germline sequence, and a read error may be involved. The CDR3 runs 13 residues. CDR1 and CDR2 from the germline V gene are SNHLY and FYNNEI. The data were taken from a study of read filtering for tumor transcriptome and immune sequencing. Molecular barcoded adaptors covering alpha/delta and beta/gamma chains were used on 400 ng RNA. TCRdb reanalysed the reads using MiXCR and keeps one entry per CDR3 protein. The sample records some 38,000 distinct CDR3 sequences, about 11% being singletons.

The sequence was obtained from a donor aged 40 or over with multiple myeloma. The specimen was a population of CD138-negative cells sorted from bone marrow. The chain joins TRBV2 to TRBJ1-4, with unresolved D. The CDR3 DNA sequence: TGTGCCGGGAGACGGCGGAGTAATGAAAGACTGTTTTTT. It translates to CAGRRRSNERLFF. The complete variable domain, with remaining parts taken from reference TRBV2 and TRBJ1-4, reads EPEVTQTPSHQVTQMGQEVILRCVPISNHLYFYWYRQILGQKVEFLVSFYNNEISEKSEIFDDQFSVERPDGSNFTLKIRSTKLEDSAMYFCAGRRRSNERLFFGSGTQLSVL.